A single sample gave rise to the 29 T cell receptor beta chains below, sequenced in a study of metastatic and nonmetastatic thyroid tumors. TCRdb re-clonotyped the PCR reads via MiXCR. There are 18,000 or so clones in the sample; 34% occur only once, and 17% lies in the top ten. Patients were all untreated before their thyroid surgery. The sample comprised tumor tissue. The source of these receptors is a female donor with papillary thyroid cancer or a benign thyroid nodule (not recorded which). Some clones in this sample may be carry-over from other donors' samples.

This clone was seen ten or more times. This rearrangement joins TRBV20-1 to TRBJ2-7, with 11 bases fitting TRBD2. The CDR3 runs to 15 residues. With V trimmed by 5 bases and J by 7 bases, 13 bases remained unmatched. CDR1 is DFQATT and CDR2 is SNEGSKA in the germline V gene (reference sequence). The CDR3 sequence is CSASTSGATVGEQYF. In DNA, the CDR3 is TGCAGTGCTTCGACTAGCGGGGCAACCGTGGGGGAGCAGTACTTC.

This chain links TRBV25-1 with TRBJ2-1; 8 bases line up with TRBD1. Germline V gives CDR1 MGHDK, CDR2 SYGVNS. The CDR3 contains 12 residues. CDR3 nucleotides: TGTGCGACAGGGGATGGCAACAATGAGCAGTTCTTC. Translated: CATGDGNNEQFF.

This clone was recorded once. This chain links TRBV20-1 with TRBJ1-2; D remains ambiguous. The CDR3 has 12 residues. The V gene's germline CDR1 is DFQATT and CDR2 SNEGSKA (reference sequence). The V end lost 2 bases, the J end lost 4 bases, and 8 bases lay between the germline ends. The CDR3 sequence is CSARPGGYGYTF. As DNA, the CDR3 is TGCAGTGCTAGACCCGGCGGCTATGGCTACACCTTC.

The chain carries TRBV20-1 and TRBJ2-7; TRBD2 might be the D (5 bases). This CDR3 region has 13 residues. V was shortened by 5 bases and J by 0 bases, with 11 bases between the two germline ends. Germline lookup yields CDR1 DFQATT and CDR2 SNEGSKA (reference sequence). This chain's CDR3 is CSAYNGLSYEQYF. The CDR3 DNA reads as TGCAGTGCTTACAACGGACTCTCCTACGAGCAGTACTTC.

The CDR3 protein is CASSLGQYEQYF. CDR3 nucleotide sequence: TGTGCCAGCAGCTTGGGTCAGTACGAGCAGTACTTC. The rearrangement joins TRBV11-2 to TRBJ2-7; D unclear. The CDR3 extends over 12 amino acids. V was trimmed by 3 bases and J by 4 bases, leaving 7 bases between them. Looked up from germline, CDR1 is SGHAT and CDR2 is FQNNGV.

This clone is categorized as medium-sized. The CDR3 sequence is CASRHWEGHNEQFF. Written as DNA, the CDR3 is TGTGCCAGCAGGCATTGGGAGGGCCACAATGAGCAGTTCTTC. This chain joins TRBV27 and TRBJ2-1, with TRBD2 matching 7 bases. V shed 6 bases and J 5 bases; nucleotides not matched to a gene: 7. The CDR3 sequence is 14 residues long. The germline V gene has CDR1 MNHEY and CDR2 SMNVEV (reference sequence).

In this sample, this clone turned up a few times. CDR3 sequence: CASSPGFTGGYTF. The CDR3 coding sequence is TGTGCCAGCAGCCCCGGGTTTACAGGTGGCTACACCTTC. This sequence joins TRBV5-8 and TRBJ1-2; possibly TRBD1 for D (5 bases). Germline assignment: CDR1 SGHTS and CDR2 YDEGEE. Trimming removed 4 bases at V and 7 bases at J, with 14 bases between. The CDR3 has 13 amino acids.

The V call is TRBV11-1, the J call TRBJ2-1; D might be TRBD2 (6 bases). The CDR3 sequence is 15 residues long. Germline assignment: CDR1 SGHAT and CDR2 FQDESV (reference sequence). Deletions cut 5 bases from V and 3 bases from J, with 14 bases between. The DNA of the CDR3 is TGTGCCAGCAGCGGATTAGCGGAAGTCTACAATGAGCAGTTCTTC. This gives the protein CASSGLAEVYNEQFF.

This clone was picked up many times. Possible read error: a much larger clone is one base away. V usage is TRBV28 and J usage is TRBJ2-1; 11 nucleotides agree with TRBD2. The length of the CDR3 is 16 residues. Looked up from germline, CDR1 is MDHEN and CDR2 is SYDVKM. The CDR3 loop reads CASGRGLAASYDEQFF. The DNA for the CDR3 is TGTGCCAGCGGACGGGGACTAGCGGCCTCCTACGATGAGCAGTTCTTC.

In this sample, this clone turned up a few times. J is TRBJ2-2 and V is TRBV27; no definite D call. CDR1 and CDR2 from the germline V gene are MNHEY and SMNVEV (reference sequence). Trimming stripped 3 bases from V and 8 bases from J, with 10 bases between. The CDR3 is 13 residues long. In nucleotides, the CDR3 is TGTGCCAGCAGTTTGTGGGGAAGGGGGGAGCTGTTTTTT. It translates to CASSLWGRGELFF.

The CDR3 here is CSARMGGVSDTQYF. The CDR3, as DNA: TGCAGTGCTAGAATGGGGGGAGTAAGTGATACGCAGTATTTT. J is TRBJ2-3 and V is TRBV20-1, with a weak D call TRBD2 (6 bases). CDR1 is DFQATT, CDR2 SNEGSKA, per germline (reference sequence). The V gene lost 2 bases and the J gene lost 6 bases, with 15 bases spanning the gap. The CDR3 loop spans 14 amino acids.

This chain uses TRBV11-2 with TRBJ2-2; D gene uncertain. Per germline, CDR1 SGHAT and CDR2 FQNNGV. Deletions cut 3 bases from V and 2 bases from J, with 10 bases between. This CDR3 is built from 15 residues. The chain's CDR3 is CASSFGRINTGELFF. CDR3 coding DNA: TGTGCCAGCAGCTTCGGACGGATAAACACCGGGGAGCTGTTTTTT.

This clone was seen a handful of times. This chain links TRBV2 with TRBJ2-7; unclear D gene. Trimming removed 4 bases at V and 6 bases at J, with 13 bases between. Germline lookup yields CDR1 SNHLY and CDR2 FYNNEI. This CDR3 has 13 amino acids. CDR3 region: CASSARPFLEQYF. DNA for the CDR3: TGTGCCAGCAGTGCCCGCCCCTTCCTCGAGCAGTACTTC.

The V gene is TRBV20-1, the J gene TRBJ2-7; 9 nucleotides align to TRBD2. Germline CDR1 DFQATT, CDR2 SNEGSKA (reference sequence). With 6 bases clipped from V and 5 bases from J, the junction kept 14 bases outside the gene matches. The CDR3 consists of 15 residues. The CDR3: CSAPRVAGATHEQYF. The DNA for the CDR3 is TGCAGTGCCCCGCGGGTAGCGGGAGCCACCCACGAGCAGTACTTC.

By its share, this clone is medium-sized. The chain uses TRBV10-3 and TRBJ2-7; D may be TRBD2 (5 bases). Per the germline V gene, CDR1 is ENHRY and CDR2 is SYGVKD. Trimming took 9 bases from V and 0 from J, leaving 12 bases between them. The CDR3 sequence is 13 residues long. Written as DNA, the CDR3 is TGTGCCATACAAGGTGGGAGCTCCTACGAGCAGTACTTC. Translated: CAIQGGSSYEQYF.

In this sample, this clone turned up a few times. This sample includes further DNA sequences coding for the same CDR3. The chain is built from TRBV12-3 or TRBV12-4 and TRBJ2-7, with D tentatively TRBD2 (5 bases). The germline V and J ends were trimmed by 1 base and 0 bases, with 7 bases remaining between them. The CDR3 totals 14 residues. The CDR3 bases are TGTGCCAGCAGTTTAGGAGGGAGCTCCTACGAGCAGTACTTC. Its translation is CASSLGGSSYEQYF.

This clone appeared a few times. The rearrangement joins TRBV11-2 to TRBJ2-5; 10 bases align to TRBD2. This CDR3 comprises 15 residues. The J segment lost 4 bases and the V segment lost 5 bases, leaving 7 bases of the junction unmatched. Germline lookup yields CDR1 SGHAT and CDR2 FQNNGV. DNA for the CDR3: TGTGCCAGCAGCCGCGGGCTAGCGGGGGTAGAGACCCAGTACTTC. This gives the protein CASSRGLAGVETQYF.

V usage is TRBV7-6 and J usage is TRBJ2-2, with unresolved D. CDR3 length equals 17 residues. V was clipped by 5 bases and J by 0 bases, with 16 bases between them. Germline assignment: CDR1 SGHVS and CDR2 FNYEAQ. The CDR3 bases are TGTGCCAGCAGCCCCCCCCGAGTACACACGAACACCGGGGAGCTGTTTTTT. This sequence encodes CASSPPRVHTNTGELFF.

The rearrangement joins TRBV13 to TRBJ2-7; D is unclear. Germline CDR1 and CDR2: PRHDT and FYEKMQ (reference sequence). The CDR3 sequence is 14 residues long. Between the trimmed V and J ends, which lost 7 bases and 4 bases, there was a span of 17 bases. The CDR3 region is CASTLRGSRYEQYF. The CDR3 DNA reads as TGTGCCAGCACCCTACGTGGTAGCCGGTACGAGCAGTACTTC.

This clone turned up a few times. The rearrangement uses TRBV2 and TRBJ2-3, with D unresolved. Germline V gene sequence: CDR1 SNHLY, CDR2 FYNNEI. This CDR3 comprises 14 residues. Deletions cut 6 bases from V and 0 bases from J, with 10 bases between. The CDR3 DNA sequence: TGTGCCAGCAGCGCCTGGGTAAGCACAGATACGCAGTATTTT. Translation: CASSAWVSTDTQYF.

By share, this clone ranks as medium-sized. The chain links TRBV12-3 or TRBV12-4 to TRBJ1-3; TRBD1 might be the D (5 bases). This CDR3 comprises 14 residues. The V end was cut by 6 bases, the J end by 5 bases, with 14 bases between. In DNA form, the CDR3 reads TGTGCCAGCAGCCCCCAGGGTTTCAGAAACACCATATATTTT. Translation: CASSPQGFRNTIYF.

This clone is medium-sized within its sample. The V and J genes are TRBV5-8 and TRBJ2-5; 7 bases align to TRBD2. Germline loops: CDR1 SGHTS, CDR2 YDEGEE. There are 16 residues in the CDR3. The V gene end was trimmed by 0 bases and the J gene end by 3 bases; junction bases not matched to a gene: 8. The CDR3 protein is CASSLEHMAGEETQYF. The CDR3 region has the DNA TGTGCCAGCAGCTTGGAGCATATGGCGGGGGAAGAGACCCAGTACTTC.

The table lists this clone with many counts. V gene TRBV7-9 combines with J gene TRBJ2-2; 13 bases are shared with TRBD2. Germline lookup yields CDR1 SEHNR and CDR2 FQNEAQ (reference sequence). Germline trimming cut 1 base from V and 5 bases from J; bases unmatched to any gene: 1. CDR3 size: 16 residues. CDR3 sequence reads: CASSLVLAGGTGELFF. The CDR3 region has the DNA TGTGCCAGCAGCTTAGTACTAGCGGGAGGGACCGGGGAGCTGTTTTTT.

This sequence joins TRBV20-1 and TRBJ1-3, with 7 bases identical to TRBD1. In germline, CDR1 is DFQATT, CDR2 SNEGSKA (reference sequence). The CDR3 runs 12 residues. V dropped 4 bases and J dropped 7; count of bases not matched to a gene: 4. CDR3 nucleotides: TGCAGTGCTACAGGGGGATCGAACACCATATATTTT. Protein sequence: CSATGGSNTIYF.

V is TRBV2 and J is TRBJ2-7; tentatively, D is TRBD1 (6 bases). CDR1 SNHLY and CDR2 FYNNEI come from the germline V gene. V gave up 7 bases and J gave up 6 bases, with 16 bases separating them. This CDR3 contains 13 residues. The CDR3 here is CASTVEWGREQYF. The DNA for the CDR3 is TGTGCCAGCACCGTAGAGTGGGGGCGCGAGCAGTACTTC. Full variable domain (remainder filled in from reference TRBV2 and TRBJ2-7): EPEVTQTPSHQVTQMGQEVILRCVPISNHLYFYWYRQILGQKVEFLVSFYNNEISEKSEIFDDQFSVERPDGSNFTLKIRSTKLEDSAMYFCASTVEWGREQYFGPGTRLTVT.

In its sample, this clone is medium-sized (0.01 to 0.1%). V and J are TRBV5-1 and TRBJ2-1; 8 bases are a match to TRBD2. This CDR3 is built from 14 residues. Germline V gives CDR1 SGHRS, CDR2 YFSETQ. After removal of 4 bases from V and 5 bases from J, the junction contained 5 bases not matched to a gene. This chain's CDR3 is CASSHSGANNEQFF. The DNA for the CDR3 is TGCGCCAGCAGCCATAGCGGGGCCAACAATGAGCAGTTCTTC.

V usage is TRBV5-1 and J usage is TRBJ2-2, with a weak D call TRBD2 (7 bases). This CDR3 comprises 18 residues. Germline loops: CDR1 SGHRS, CDR2 YFSETQ. V lost 4 bases and J 2 bases, leaving 21 bases between the germline ends. The CDR3 here is CASSAAPLSGGNTGELFF. CDR3 DNA: TGCGCCAGCAGCGCGGCCCCCCTCTCGGGGGGCAACACCGGGGAGCTGTTTTTT.

This clone was found a few times. This chain joins TRBV6-1 and TRBJ2-7, with a weak D call TRBD2 (6 bases). This CDR3 spans 13 amino acids. Germline CDR1 MNHNS, CDR2 SASEGT. The V end was cut by 9 bases, the J end by 0 bases, with 12 bases between. The CDR3 sequence: CASEGLSSYEQYF. CDR3 DNA sequence: TGTGCCAGTGAGGGACTTAGCTCCTACGAGCAGTACTTC.

The genes are TRBV11-1 and TRBJ2-3; D might be TRBD2 (6 bases). The CDR3 is 17 amino acids. From germline, CDR1 is SGHAT and CDR2 FQDESV (reference sequence). V gave up 5 bases and J gave up 0 bases, with 18 bases separating them. The CDR3 coding sequence is TGTGCCAGCAGCCCAGTGACGGGGGAAGGAAGCACAGATACGCAGTATTTT. Its protein is CASSPVTGEGSTDTQYF.